This TCR beta chain was recorded in a study of regulatory and conventional T cells in RAG deficiency. Blood CD4+ CD25-high CD127-low regulatory T cells supplied the genomic DNA template. The assay was immunoSEQ multiplex PCR, and TCRdb's table has in-frame clones only and misses some. The sample lists 20,000 or so clones, approximately 86% occurring once. Study conclusions and caveats: Shannon entropy was markedly lower and Simpson indices higher in RAG-deficient patients than control T-cell subsets. Shorter CDR3s in all patient subsets; >75% Treg-Tconv overlap in Omenn.

There are 16 residues in the CDR3. With 3 bases removed from V and 3 bases from J, the gap between germline ends came to 15 bases. Looked up from germline, CDR1 is MDHEN and CDR2 is SYDVKM. Regarding this clone: Its target is unknown.

Another study also made use of these data, one on regulatory T cells. That source adds: The PCR used 52 TRBV and 13 TRBJ primers.

The receptor was derived from a human donor in good health. The chain links TRBV28 to TRBJ1-5; D is possibly TRBD1 (6 bases). Material for sequencing was Tregs sorted from blood. CDR3 in DNA: TGTGCCAGCAGTTTGGGTGGAGGGGGGGACAATCAGCCCCAGCATTTT. Translated, it gives CASSLGGGGDNQPQHF.